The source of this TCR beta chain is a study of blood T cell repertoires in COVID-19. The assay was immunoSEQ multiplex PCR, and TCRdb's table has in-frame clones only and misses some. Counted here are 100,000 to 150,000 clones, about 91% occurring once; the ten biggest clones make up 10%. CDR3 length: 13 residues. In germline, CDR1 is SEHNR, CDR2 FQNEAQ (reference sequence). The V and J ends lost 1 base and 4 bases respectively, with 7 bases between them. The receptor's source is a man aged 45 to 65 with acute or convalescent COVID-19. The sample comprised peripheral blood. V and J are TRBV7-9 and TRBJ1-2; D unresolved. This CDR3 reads CASSLVLGYGYTF. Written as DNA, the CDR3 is TGTGCCAGCAGCTTAGTGCTCGGCTATGGCTACACCTTC.